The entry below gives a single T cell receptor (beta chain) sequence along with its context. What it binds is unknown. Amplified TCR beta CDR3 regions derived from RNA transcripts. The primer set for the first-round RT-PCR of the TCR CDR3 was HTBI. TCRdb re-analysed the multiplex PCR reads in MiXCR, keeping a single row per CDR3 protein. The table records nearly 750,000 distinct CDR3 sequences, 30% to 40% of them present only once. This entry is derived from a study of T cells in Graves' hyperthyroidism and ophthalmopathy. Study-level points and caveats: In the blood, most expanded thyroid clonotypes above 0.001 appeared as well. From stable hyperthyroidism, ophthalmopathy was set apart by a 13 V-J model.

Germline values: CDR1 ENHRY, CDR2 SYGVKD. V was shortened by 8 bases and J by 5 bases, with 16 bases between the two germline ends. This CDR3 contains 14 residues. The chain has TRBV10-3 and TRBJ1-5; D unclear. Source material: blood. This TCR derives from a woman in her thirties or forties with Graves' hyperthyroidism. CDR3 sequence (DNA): TGTGCCATCCGCCAGCCCCAGGCGGATCAGCCCCAGCATTTT. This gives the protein CAIRQPQADQPQHF.